This T cell receptor (beta chain) stems from a study of PD-L1 blockade in urothelial cancer. About the study: Patients' prior chemotherapy regimens numbered 0 to 3. A median blood sample held roughly 150,000 T cells and tens of thousands of unique TCRs.

TCR analog templates of synthetic origin were spiked into each PCR. Measured with immunoSEQ multiplex PCR; TCRdb has only the in-frame clones, and not every one. The profile covers under 40,000 clones, with roughly 90% appearing a single time and approximately 8% taken by the ten largest. Urothelial carcinoma, locally advanced or metastatic, affected the patients. Per the germline V gene, CDR1 is MNHEY and CDR2 is SVGAGI. The CDR3 loop spans 16 amino acids. V was pared by 2 bases and J by 3 bases, with 16 bases between. The V and J genes are TRBV6-5 and TRBJ1-1, with a tentative D call TRBD1 (6 bases). The clonotype comes from a man aged 65 to 85 with urothelial cancer. The source material was PBMCs, sampled around atezolizumab (anti-PD-L1) treatment. CDR3 in DNA: TGTGCCAGCAGTTACCGGCGGGGGGCCCGGGACACTGAAGCTTTCTTT. Its protein is CASSYRRGARDTEAFF.